The text below deals with one T cell receptor beta chain. The entry originates in a study of blood T cell repertoires in COVID-19. Whole-study context: The study drew acute and convalescent COVID-19 samples from the United States, Italy and Spain. PBMCs, B-cell-depleted T cells, or T cells provided the cDNA or gDNA that made up the material.

Per the authors' pipeline: Amplification with reference gene primers provided the estimates of nucleated cell counts. Sequenced by immunoSEQ multiplex PCR; TCRdb stores in-frame clones only, minus some. D and trimming were read from the DNA, whereas the V and J calls and clone size are those reported in that table. This repertoire shows fewer than 300,000 clones, 84% found once; its top ten account for 8.6%. Sequenced input: peripheral blood. The sequence came from a human donor in a cohort sampled during active COVID-19.

CDR3 loop: CASRTAGTVNYGYTF. The CDR3 nucleotides are TGTGCCAGCAGAACCGCCGGGACAGTGAACTATGGCTACACCTTC. The chain combines TRBV6-5 with TRBJ1-2; TRBD1 aligns across 7 bases. Germline CDR1 is MNHEY and CDR2 is SVGAGI. This CDR3 has 15 amino acids. The ends lost 6 bases at V and 2 bases at J; junction bases unmatched: 9.